This TCR beta chain was recorded in a study of response to subunit inactivated influenza vaccine. Germline V gives CDR1 MGHDK, CDR2 SYGVNS. V was cut by 3 bases and J by 3 bases, with 18 bases left in between. There are 17 residues in the CDR3. General study findings and limits: T cells newly recruited by each seasonal influenza vaccination are few, the authors suggested.

TCRdb re-derived calls from the RT-PCR reads in MiXCR, one entry per CDR3 protein. The sample holds 600,000 to 850,000 distinct CDR3 sequences, around 15% seen once. This clonotype has only a few counts. Its cognate antigen is unknown. The sequence was obtained from a man aged 45-60 years who received an inactivated influenza vaccine. V is TRBV25-1 and J is TRBJ1-5, with a tentative D call TRBD1 (6 bases). Sequencing used PBMCs from blood, obtained approximately 15 days before vaccination. CDR3 loop: CASSDSPGGGDNQPQHF. The CDR3 region has the DNA TGTGCCAGCAGTGACTCCCCTGGGGGGGGCGACAATCAGCCCCAGCATTTT. The full variable domain, its missing parts supplied by reference TRBV25-1 and TRBJ1-5, is EADIYQTPRYLVIGTGKKITLECSQTMGHDKMYWYQQDPGMELHLIHYSYGVNSTEKGDLSSESTVSRIRTEHFPLTLESARPSHTSQYLCASSDSPGGGDNQPQHFGDGTRLSIL.